This is a list of T cell receptor beta chains from one sample in a study of neurological immune-mediated disorders. TCRdb re-called the 5' RACE reads with MiXCR, one entry per CDR3 protein. The profile shows tens of thousands of distinct CDR3 sequences, 6% to 7% of them singletons. Input material: CD4+ T cells from blood. Every receptor here comes from a woman aged 40 to 49 in good health. Each CDR3 is given without its conserved first and last residue.

V gene: TRBV5-6
CDR3 protein: ASSPPGGSYNEQF

V gene: TRBV2
CDR3 protein: ASARQLNTGELF

V gene: TRBV21-1
CDR3 protein: ASSNPRGGLARKESYEQY

V gene: TRBV6-2/TRBV6-3
CDR3 protein: ASRTGGNEQF

V gene: TRBV28
CDR3 protein: ASTWGTANYGYT

V gene: TRBV28
CDR3 protein: ASSSGGRAEQY

V gene: TRBV4-3
CDR3 protein: ASSQDRASKVQY

V gene: TRBV7-2
CDR3 protein: ASSEWGQGADTQY

V gene: TRBV12-3/TRBV12-4
CDR3 protein: ASSFRVGTGRTGELF

V gene: TRBV7-9
CDR3 protein: ASSPPGPTALTGELF

V gene: TRBV5-1
CDR3 protein: ASSRQGREETQY

V gene: TRBV30
CDR3 protein: ASKLTGASEQY

V gene: TRBV4-1
CDR3 protein: ASSQERIRGVGELF

V gene: TRBV7-7
CDR3 protein: ASSRDRAQETQY

V gene: TRBV5-1
CDR3 protein: ASSTGTGDLYEQY

V gene: TRBV20-1
CDR3 protein: SARDRDPDRLF

V gene: TRBV27
CDR3 protein: ASSLKSGASSYNSPLH

V gene: TRBV7-2
CDR3 protein: ASSLGGPHVGPLH

V gene: TRBV12-3/TRBV12-4
CDR3 protein: ASSSESEQF

V gene: TRBV10-2
CDR3 protein: ASSERGQGAYPQH

V gene: TRBV20-1
CDR3 protein: SARVASGRESYNEQF

V gene: TRBV5-1
CDR3 protein: ASSLAPKYTEAF

V gene: TRBV7-2
CDR3 protein: ASSSAVAGGHEQF

V gene: TRBV5-1
CDR3 protein: ASSQRTGKGTGELF